This T cell receptor (beta chain) was captured by sequencing in a study of early T cells in non-severe SARS-CoV-2 infection. Study observations and caveats: VDJdb matching favored anti-spike CD8 responses, missing private and CD4 specificities.

Germline-derived CDR1 and CDR2 are SGHTA and FQGNSA. After removal of 0 bases from V and 4 bases from J, the junction contained 5 bases not matched to a gene. The CDR3 length is 15 residues. TCRdb redid the calling of the 5' RACE reads with MiXCR, one entry per CDR3 protein. Here the sample spans roughly 80,000 distinct CDR3 sequences, roughly 15% being singletons. This clonotype came up a few times. The antigen is unknown. The sequence came from an adult who was a healthcare worker with PCR-confirmed SARS-CoV-2 infection or an uninfected control (not recorded which). Source material: whole blood. The chain has TRBV7-2 and TRBJ2-5; 7 bases are shared with TRBD2. The CDR3 loop is CASSLALGEGETQYF. The CDR3 bases are TGTGCCAGCAGCTTAGCTTTGGGGGAGGGAGAGACCCAGTACTTC.